Shown below are 22 T cell receptor beta chains from a single sample sequenced in a study of cytomegalovirus exposure and HLA in healthy donors. The study ran its PCR with 60 Vbeta and 13 Jbeta primers. Some clones are missing from TCRdb's copy, which holds only in-frame ones; the method was immunoSEQ multiplex PCR. The sample records about 76,000 clones, nearly 80% being singletons. The sequencing sample was made of PBMCs. The receptors here all came from a middle-aged woman in good health and CMV-seropositive.

This rearrangement joins TRBV6-5 to TRBJ2-1, with 9 bases matching TRBD1. The CDR3 covers 15 residues. CDR1 and CDR2 from the germline V gene are MNHEY and SVGAGI. Germline trimming cut 6 bases from V and 3 bases from J; bases unmatched to any gene: 6. The CDR3 DNA sequence: TGTGCCAGCAGCGAACAGGGGGCAAACTACAATGAGCAGTTCTTC. Translated: CASSEQGANYNEQFF.

This clone was found a few times. The chain joins TRBV7-8 to TRBJ2-7, with TRBD2 matching 10 bases. The V gene's germline CDR1 is SGHVS and CDR2 FQNEAQ. This CDR3 contains 16 residues. The V segment lost 5 bases and the J segment 5 bases; nucleotides outside the gene matches: 12. This CDR3 reads CASSQDPQRGGDEQYF. For the CDR3, the DNA is TGTGCCAGCAGCCAAGATCCCCAGCGGGGGGGCGACGAGCAGTACTTC.

The genes are TRBV10-3 and TRBJ2-2; D may be TRBD1 (6 bases). The germline V and J ends were trimmed by 6 bases and 4 bases, with 12 bases remaining between them. Per the germline V gene, CDR1 is ENHRY and CDR2 is SYGVKD. CDR3 length: 14 residues. The CDR3 here is CAISTDRFTGELFF. In nucleotides, the CDR3 is TGTGCCATCAGCACTGACAGGTTCACCGGGGAGCTGTTTTTT.

This sequence joins TRBV2 and TRBJ1-5; unclear D gene. V was trimmed by 6 bases and J by 3 bases, leaving 15 bases between them. Germline V lookup: CDR1 SNHLY, CDR2 FYNNEI. The CDR3 is made up of 15 amino acids. The CDR3 DNA sequence: TGTGCCAGCAGGAAAGAGGAGGCCGCCAATCAGCCCCAGCATTTT. As protein: CASRKEEAANQPQHF.

The chain has TRBV7-3 and TRBJ2-1, with TRBD2 identical over 8 bases. The CDR3 is 13 residues long. Per germline, CDR1 SGHTA and CDR2 FQGTGA. V gave up 5 bases and J gave up 14 bases; unmatched junction bases: 11. CDR3: CASSPRFTGGKFF. In DNA form, the CDR3 reads TGTGCCAGCAGCCCCCGATTTACGGGAGGGAAGTTCTTC.

The rearrangement joins TRBV5-1 to TRBJ2-3, with D possibly TRBD1 on 6 matching bases. V lost 1 base and J lost 5, with 14 bases in between. Germline CDR1 reads SGHRS; CDR2 reads YFSETQ. The CDR3 is 15 amino acids. The CDR3 DNA reads TGCGCCAGCAGCTTGCAGGGGCGTGAAATAGATACGCAGTATTTT. Protein product: CASSLQGREIDTQYF.

In its sample, this clone was seen once. The chain joins TRBV9 to TRBJ2-5; D might be TRBD2 (6 bases). The J call may be incorrect, as the DNA end agrees better with TRBJ2-7. The germline gives CDR1 SGDLS, CDR2 YYNGEE. The length of the CDR3 is 15 residues. The CDR3 coding sequence is TGTGCCAGCAGCCCTAGCCAGGGACTGACCTACGAGCAGTACTTC. Its translation: CASSPSQGLTYEQYF.

To note about this clone: Sequence at one end of the junction differs from germline and may be a read error. The chain links TRBV7-9 to TRBJ2-7; possibly TRBD2 for D (6 bases). Per the germline V gene, CDR1 is SEHNR and CDR2 is FQNEAQ (reference sequence). The length of the CDR3 is 13 residues. CDR3 nucleotides: TGTTCCAGCAGCTTGCGGGGCTCCTACGAGCAGTACTTC. Its translation: CSSSLRGSYEQYF. Complete variable domain (other parts from reference TRBV7-9 and TRBJ2-7): DTGVSQNPRHKITKRGQNVTFRCDPISEHNRLYWYRQTLGQGPEFLTYFQNEAQLEKSRLLSDRFSAERPKGSFSTLEIQRTEQGDSAMYLCSSSLRGSYEQYFGPGTRLTVT.

The CDR3 nucleotides read TGTGCCAGCAGCCCCCGAAGGTCAGTGGCGGGGGGGCGGACAGATACGCAGTATTTT. It is translated as CASSPRRSVAGGRTDTQYF. The chain carries TRBV9 and TRBJ2-3; 9 nucleotides line up with TRBD2. The CDR3 runs 19 residues. Per germline, CDR1 SGDLS and CDR2 YYNGEE. J gave up 3 bases and V 4 bases, and 18 bases lay outside the gene matches.

The chain employs TRBV2 and TRBJ1-4; possible D gene TRBD1, 6 bases. The CDR3 sequence is 13 residues long. The germline CDR1 and CDR2 sequences are SNHLY and FYNNEI. V gave up 10 bases and J gave up 8 bases, with 17 bases separating them. CDR3 region: CAIQQGTGEKLFF. Here the CDR3 DNA reads TGTGCCATCCAACAGGGTACAGGGGAAAAACTGTTTTTT.

V is TRBV27 and J is TRBJ2-2, with TRBD2 matching over 15 bases. Germline CDR1 is MNHEY and CDR2 is SMNVEV (reference sequence). This CDR3 region has 16 residues. The junction had 4 bases not matched to a gene; V was cut back by 5 bases and J by 6 bases. CDR3 nucleotide sequence: TGTGCCAGCAGTCGCGGACTAGCGGGGGGGCCCGGGGAGCTGTTTTTT. Its translation: CASSRGLAGGPGELFF.

The chain carries TRBV28 and TRBJ1-2, with 10 positions matching TRBD1. The ends lost 6 bases at V and 5 bases at J; junction bases unmatched: 6. The CDR3 runs 14 residues. Germline values: CDR1 MDHEN, CDR2 SYDVKM. CDR3 coding DNA: TGTGCCAGCAGCCAGGGACAGGGGACGTATGGCTACACCTTC. Its protein product is CASSQGQGTYGYTF.

This clone was picked up one time. The chain combines TRBV5-4 with TRBJ2-7; possibly TRBD1 for D (6 bases). Germline CDR1 reads SGHNT; CDR2 reads YYREEE (reference sequence). CDR3 length: 17 residues. V was trimmed by 6 bases and J by 3 bases, leaving 25 bases between them. Written as DNA, the CDR3 is TGTGCCAGCACCCATTCCAATGGGGGCCAAGGCCGCTACGAGCAGTACTTC. Translated: CASTHSNGGQGRYEQYF.

DNA for the CDR3: TGTGCCATACAGGGACAGCTCCAAGAGACCCAGTACTTC. Translated, it gives CAIQGQLQETQYF. V gene TRBV2 combines with J gene TRBJ2-5; TRBD1 agrees at 7 bases. Trimming cost V 10 bases and J 1 base; bases outside gene matches: 6. This CDR3 has 13 amino acids. Germline V gene data show CDR1 as SNHLY and CDR2 as FYNNEI.

The chain is built from TRBV6-6 and TRBJ2-2; D is ambiguous. Trimming cost V 2 bases and J 5 bases, with 9 bases left between them. The CDR3 has 14 amino acids. The germline V gene has CDR1 MNHNY and CDR2 SVGAGI (reference sequence). This CDR3 is CASSYPASTGELFF. In DNA form, the CDR3 reads TGTGCCAGCAGTTACCCAGCGTCAACCGGGGAGCTGTTTTTT.

This chain joins TRBV27 and TRBJ2-2, with 7 bases identical to TRBD2. J was trimmed by 4 bases and V by 6 bases; bases with no gene match: 14. The CDR3 extends over 17 amino acids. Looked up from germline, CDR1 is MNHEY and CDR2 is SMNVEV (reference sequence). The CDR3, as DNA: TGTGCCAGCAGCCGCCGGGGAGGGGCTTTGGGCACCGGGGAGCTGTTTTTT. It encodes CASSRRGGALGTGELFF.

The chain combines TRBV5-1 with TRBJ2-7, with 10 bases aligning to TRBD2. V shed 0 bases and J 1 base; nucleotides not matched to a gene: 1. The CDR3 totals 15 residues. Germline V CDR1 and CDR2: SGHRS, YFSETQ. CDR3 in DNA: TGCGCCAGCAGCTTGGTACTAGCGGGGTCCTACGAGCAGTACTTC. Translating it yields CASSLVLAGSYEQYF. The full variable domain, its missing parts supplied by reference TRBV5-1 and TRBJ2-7, is KAGVTQTPRYLIKTRGQQVTLSCSPISGHRSVSWYQQTPGQGLQFLFEYFSETQRNKGNFPGRFSGRQFSNSRSEMNVSTLELGDSALYLCASSLVLAGSYEQYFGPGTRLTVT.

Ten or more counts support this clone. This rearrangement joins TRBV5-1 to TRBJ1-6; 7 bases match TRBD1. V lost 0 bases, J lost 8 bases, and 5 bases stayed unmatched. Per germline, CDR1 SGHRS and CDR2 YFSETQ. The CDR3 has 15 amino acids. CDR3 coding DNA: TGCGCCAGCAGCTTGGGGCAGGGGGGCGATTCACCCCTCCACTTT. Translated: CASSLGQGGDSPLHF.

The chain has TRBV19 and TRBJ2-2; 7 positions agree with TRBD1. V shed 2 bases and J 3 bases; nucleotides not matched to a gene: 6. This CDR3 spans 16 amino acids. Germline lookup yields CDR1 LNHDA and CDR2 SQIVND (reference sequence). The CDR3 region is CASSIRWDSYTGELFF. The CDR3 nucleotides are TGTGCCAGTAGTATACGGTGGGACAGCTACACCGGGGAGCTGTTTTTT.

The genes are TRBV6-5 and TRBJ2-7, with 8 bases lining up with TRBD2. This CDR3 spans 15 amino acids. With 6 bases clipped from V and 0 bases from J, the junction kept 7 bases outside the gene matches. The V gene's germline CDR1 is MNHEY and CDR2 SVGAGI. CDR3 DNA sequence: TGTGCCAGCAGCCTCGTACTAGCGGCCTCCTACGAGCAGTACTTC. This sequence encodes CASSLVLAASYEQYF.

The chain is built from TRBV27 and TRBJ2-5, with D tentatively TRBD1 (5 bases). This CDR3 contains 12 residues. Germline assignment: CDR1 MNHEY and CDR2 SMNVEV (reference sequence). Trimming pared 8 bases from V and 2 bases from J, leaving 9 bases between. CDR3 in DNA: TGTGCCAGCGGGGCCGGGCAAGAGACCCAGTACTTC. Residues: CASGAGQETQYF.

The sample holds a few counts of this clone. The chain carries TRBV7-6 and TRBJ2-6, with 9 bases lining up with TRBD1. With 4 bases clipped from V and 1 base from J, the junction kept 5 bases outside the gene matches. The CDR3 runs 17 residues. Germline V CDR1 and CDR2: SGHVS, FNYEAQ. This CDR3 reads CASSSLTGGSGANVLTF. CDR3 coding DNA: TGTGCCAGCAGCTCTCTGACAGGGGGTTCTGGGGCCAACGTCCTGACTTTC.